A selection of T cell receptor beta chains follows, all from one sample in a study of blood T cells in healthy people across ages. TCRdb called the 5' RACE reads again in MiXCR, with one record for every CDR3 protein. The sample records some 1.1 million distinct CDR3 sequences, approximately 38% being singletons. Material for sequencing was blood. Every receptor here comes from a man aged 18 to 30 in good health. The CDR3 runs from the conserved cysteine through the conserved F or W. The D gene is left open where the match is weak. Size tells how often a clone was seen (once, few, many) or the class of an expanded clone, and some rows leave it out.

len: 16
v_gene: TRBV6-6
abundance: few
j_gene: TRBJ2-5
d_gene: TRBD2
CDR3aa: CASSPGAGEIQETQYF
CDR3nt: TGTGCCAGCAGCCCAGGCGCGGGGGAAATCCAAGAGACCCAGTACTTC

len: 15
v_gene: TRBV7-2
abundance: many
j_gene: TRBJ1-2
d_gene: NA
CDR3aa: CASSLFSGIPSGYTF
CDR3nt: TGTGCCAGCAGCTTATTCTCAGGAATCCCCTCGGGCTACACCTTC

len: 15
v_gene: TRBV29-1
abundance: NA
j_gene: TRBJ2-3
d_gene: TRBD2
CDR3aa: CSVDGLAGGTDTQYF
CDR3nt: TGCAGCGTTGACGGCCTAGCGGGGGGCACAGATACGCAGTATTTT

len: 16
v_gene: TRBV11-2
abundance: NA
j_gene: TRBJ2-1
d_gene: TRBD2
CDR3aa: CASSLLASGGHNEQFF
CDR3nt: TGTGCCAGCAGCTTATTGGCTAGCGGGGGACACAATGAGCAGTTCTTC

len: 15
v_gene: TRBV5-1
abundance: NA
j_gene: TRBJ1-1
d_gene: NA
CDR3aa: CASSLGPDPNTEAFF
CDR3nt: TGCGCCAGCAGCCTAGGACCTGATCCGAACACTGAAGCTTTCTTT

len: 19
v_gene: TRBV18
abundance: NA
j_gene: TRBJ1-1
d_gene: TRBD1
CDR3aa: CASSPAPGQGGGMDTEAFF
CDR3nt: TGTGCCAGCTCACCCGCTCCGGGACAGGGCGGTGGGATGGACACTGAAGCTTTCTTT

len: 15
v_gene: TRBV27
abundance: NA
j_gene: TRBJ1-4
d_gene: NA
CDR3aa: CASSLAGYGNEKLFF
CDR3nt: TGTGCCAGCAGTTTAGCAGGGTACGGTAATGAAAAACTGTTTTTT

len: 15
v_gene: TRBV6-6
abundance: NA
j_gene: TRBJ1-2
d_gene: NA
CDR3aa: CASSYTQQLNYGYTF
CDR3nt: TGTGCCAGCAGTTACACGCAACAGCTGAACTATGGCTACACCTTC

len: 15
v_gene: TRBV28
abundance: once
j_gene: TRBJ2-2
d_gene: TRBD2
CDR3aa: CASSLSGGWTGELFF
CDR3nt: TGTGCCAGCAGTTTATCGGGGGGTTGGACCGGGGAGCTGTTTTTT

len: 15
v_gene: TRBV6-5
abundance: NA
j_gene: TRBJ2-5
d_gene: TRBD1
CDR3aa: CASRRRQGVWETQYF
CDR3nt: TGTGCCAGCAGGCGACGACAGGGGGTTTGGGAGACCCAGTACTTC

len: 14
v_gene: TRBV7-3
abundance: few
j_gene: TRBJ1-2
d_gene: NA
CDR3aa: CASSYDQRGYGYTF
CDR3nt: TGTGCCAGCAGCTACGATCAACGGGGCTATGGCTACACCTTC

len: 15
v_gene: TRBV6-2/TRBV6-3
abundance: NA
j_gene: TRBJ1-2
d_gene: NA
CDR3aa: CASSYKGGTANGYTF
CDR3nt: TGTGCCAGCAGTTACAAGGGAGGGACGGCGAATGGCTACACCTTC

len: 13
v_gene: TRBV5-1
abundance: few
j_gene: TRBJ2-3
d_gene: NA
CDR3aa: CASSSLSGGTQYF
CDR3nt: TGCGCCAGCAGCTCCTTGAGTGGGGGTACGCAGTATTTT

len: 14
v_gene: TRBV5-5
abundance: NA
j_gene: TRBJ2-3
d_gene: NA
CDR3aa: CASGNTGVQDTQYF
CDR3nt: TGTGCCAGCGGGAATACGGGGGTTCAAGATACGCAGTATTTT

len: 14
v_gene: TRBV27
abundance: many
j_gene: TRBJ1-5
d_gene: NA
CDR3aa: CASSLGGVNQPQHF
CDR3nt: TGTGCCAGCAGCTTAGGGGGGGTCAATCAGCCCCAGCATTTT

len: 12
v_gene: TRBV6-2/TRBV6-3
abundance: NA
j_gene: TRBJ1-1
d_gene: NA
CDR3aa: CASRGFSTEAFF
CDR3nt: TGTGCCAGCAGGGGGTTTAGCACTGAAGCTTTCTTT

len: 15
v_gene: TRBV16
abundance: NA
j_gene: TRBJ2-7
d_gene: TRBD1
CDR3aa: CASSQRDRVYNEQYF
CDR3nt: TGTGCCAGCAGCCAACGGGACAGGGTATACAATGAGCAGTACTTC

len: 14
v_gene: TRBV4-2
abundance: many
j_gene: TRBJ2-1
d_gene: NA
CDR3aa: CASSRPGQSNEQFF
CDR3nt: TGTGCCAGCAGCCGGCCAGGACAGAGCAATGAGCAGTTCTTC